The source of this T cell receptor (beta chain) is a study of resident and recirculating memory T cells in vitiligo. Study-wide context: No cells were sorted; samples were homogenized just before genomic DNA extraction. General study findings and limits: No single dominant TCR clone appeared; lesion clonality varied. Different lesions suggested infiltration by different T cell clones.

The assay was immunoSEQ multiplex PCR, and TCRdb's table has in-frame clones only and misses some. The sample holds tens of thousands of clones; around 92% are singletons and the top ten take around 5.1%. Germline V gene sequence: CDR1 SNHLY, CDR2 FYNNEI. V lost 5 bases to trimming and J lost 6 bases, with 10 bases between them. The CDR3 contains 13 residues. A note on this clone: Its antigen remains unknown.

Patients' lesions had not changed for the previous 6 months. The TCR sequence derives from a male donor with vitiligo. The material sequenced was blood. The chain combines TRBV2 with TRBJ2-2, with a tentative D call TRBD2 (5 bases). The CDR3 is CASSLLGPGELFF. The CDR3 coding sequence is TGTGCCAGCAGTTTACTAGGTCCCGGGGAGCTGTTTTTT.